This record looks at one TCR beta chain sequence and its context. Antigen unknown. This sample was taken from a study of OX40 agonist ivuxolimab in advanced cancers. The overall study: Intravenous ivuxolimab at 0.01 to 10 mg/kg was given to patients every 2 weeks.

The study, taken as a whole, reports: Circulating CD4+ and CD8+ T cells showed clonal expansion by week 6 at 0.1 to 3.0 mg/kg.

The protocol was immunoSEQ multiplex PCR, while the TCRdb copy is restricted to in-frame clones and leaves out a portion. The data show about 66,000 clones, about 88% seen once. Autoimmune disease history or systemic immunosuppression disqualified patients. The TCR comes from an adult with an advanced solid tumor such as melanoma, head and neck, liver or kidney cancer. This sample comprised CD4+ or CD8+ T cells sorted from blood, obtained in a trial of the OX40 agonist ivuxolimab.

The DNA for the CDR3 is TGCGCCAGCAGCCGAAGCGCGGACAGGGCTACCTACGAGCAGTACTTC. Translated, it gives CASSRSADRATYEQYF. This chain connects TRBV4-1 to TRBJ2-7; TRBD1 matches at 8 bases. This CDR3 contains 16 residues. V lost 4 bases and J lost 2; bases outside the gene matches: 10. The germline V gene has CDR1 MGHRA and CDR2 YSYEKL.